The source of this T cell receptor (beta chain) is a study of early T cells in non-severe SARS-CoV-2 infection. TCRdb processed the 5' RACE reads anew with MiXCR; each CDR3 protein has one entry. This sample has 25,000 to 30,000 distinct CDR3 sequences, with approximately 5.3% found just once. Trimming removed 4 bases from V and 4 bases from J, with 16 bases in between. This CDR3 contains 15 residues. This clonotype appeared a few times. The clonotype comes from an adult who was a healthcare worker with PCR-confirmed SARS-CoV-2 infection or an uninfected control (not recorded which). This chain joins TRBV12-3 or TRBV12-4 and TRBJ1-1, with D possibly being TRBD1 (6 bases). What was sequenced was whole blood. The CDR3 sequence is CASSSLPRGPTEAFF. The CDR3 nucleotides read TGTGCCAGCAGTTCCTTACCCCGGGGGCCCACTGAAGCTTTCTTT.